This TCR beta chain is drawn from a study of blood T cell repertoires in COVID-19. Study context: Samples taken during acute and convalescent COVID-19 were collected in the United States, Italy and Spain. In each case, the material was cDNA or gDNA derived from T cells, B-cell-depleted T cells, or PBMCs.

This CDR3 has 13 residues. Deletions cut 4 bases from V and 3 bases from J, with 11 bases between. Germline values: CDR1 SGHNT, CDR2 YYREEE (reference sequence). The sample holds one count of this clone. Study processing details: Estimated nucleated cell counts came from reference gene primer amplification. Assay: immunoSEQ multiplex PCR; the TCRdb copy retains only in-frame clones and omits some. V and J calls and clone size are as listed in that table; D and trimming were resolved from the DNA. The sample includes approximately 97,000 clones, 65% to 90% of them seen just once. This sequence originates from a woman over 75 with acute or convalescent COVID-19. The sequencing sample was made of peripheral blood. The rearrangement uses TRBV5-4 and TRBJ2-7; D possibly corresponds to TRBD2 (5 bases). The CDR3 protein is CASSSNRGYEQYF. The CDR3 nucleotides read TGTGCCAGCAGCAGCAACCGGGGCTACGAGCAGTACTTC.